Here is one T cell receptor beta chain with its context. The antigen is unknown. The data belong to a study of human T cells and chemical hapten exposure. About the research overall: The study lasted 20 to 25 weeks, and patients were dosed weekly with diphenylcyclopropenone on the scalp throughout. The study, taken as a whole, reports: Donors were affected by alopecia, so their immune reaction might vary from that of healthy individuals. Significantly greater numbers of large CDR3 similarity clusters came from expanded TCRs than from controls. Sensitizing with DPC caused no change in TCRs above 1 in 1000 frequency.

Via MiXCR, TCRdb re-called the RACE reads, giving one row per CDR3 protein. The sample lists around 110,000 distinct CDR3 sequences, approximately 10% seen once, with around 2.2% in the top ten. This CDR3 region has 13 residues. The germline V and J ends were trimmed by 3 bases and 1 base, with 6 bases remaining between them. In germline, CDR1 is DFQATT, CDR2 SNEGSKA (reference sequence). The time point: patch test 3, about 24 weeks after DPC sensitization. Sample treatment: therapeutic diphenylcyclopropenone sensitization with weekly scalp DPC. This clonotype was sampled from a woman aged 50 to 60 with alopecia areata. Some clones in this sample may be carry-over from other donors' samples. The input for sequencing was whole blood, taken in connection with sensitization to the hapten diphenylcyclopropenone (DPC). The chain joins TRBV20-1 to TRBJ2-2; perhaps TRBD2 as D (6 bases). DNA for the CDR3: TGCAGTGCTAGGCGGGAGAACACCGGGGAGCTGTTTTTT. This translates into CSARRENTGELFF.